This TCR beta chain emerged from a study of shared clonotypes between healthy human individuals. Profiled with immunoSEQ multiplex PCR; TCRdb holds only in-frame clones, not every one. The sample carries approximately 2,000,000 clones, just under 95% recorded once. Only CD45RO-negative cells positively selected for CCR7 counted as naive CD8 cells, so terminally differentiated effector memory CD45RA+ cells were excluded. The source of this sequence is a man aged 18 to 29 in good health. Some clones in this sample may be carry-over from other donors' samples. Sequenced input: naive CD8+ T cells from PBMCs.

This chain's CDR3 is CASRTGTSGYNEQFF. CDR3 bases: TGCGCCAGCAGAACCGGGACTAGCGGATACAATGAGCAGTTCTTC. The chain employs TRBV10-2 and TRBJ2-1, with 11 bases lining up with TRBD2. The trim removed 6 bases at V and 4 bases at J, leaving 5 bases unmatched. From germline, CDR1 is WSHSY and CDR2 SAAADI. This CDR3 spans 15 amino acids.